This T cell receptor beta chain stems from a study of radiation and T cells in renal cell carcinoma. TCRdb keeps only in-frame clones here, not all; method: immunoSEQ multiplex PCR. The table has 50,000 to 75,000 clones, about three quarters seen once. V lost 5 bases and J lost 0, with 14 bases in between. CDR3 length: 15 amino acids. CDR1 is SGHRS, CDR2 YFSETQ, per germline. Indicated time point: baseline pretreatment blood. Treatment reported: 15 Gy SBRT to primary tumor, nephrectomy 4 weeks later. The chain combines TRBV5-1 with TRBJ1-2, with a weak D call TRBD1 (5 bases). This clonotype originated in a man aged 60 to 69 with renal cell carcinoma. Source: blood, taken from a patient whose treatment included radiotherapy and nephrectomy. CDR3 protein: CASSYQDTANYGYTF. The CDR3 DNA is TGCGCCAGCAGTTACCAGGACACCGCTAACTATGGCTACACCTTC.